This TCR beta chain came from a study of T cell responses to AZD1222 COVID-19 vaccine. Study conclusions and caveats: Spike as a whole was targeted by vaccine-associated CD4 TCRs, dominant at 160-218 and 743-854. Following two doses of AZD1222, Spike-specific TCR breadth and depth rose.

Only in-frame clones appear in the TCRdb table, and some are missing; sequencing was by immunoSEQ multiplex PCR. The sample contains some 130,000 clones, roughly 80% of which appear only once. Germline V lookup: CDR1 GTSNPN, CDR2 SVGIG (reference sequence). The CDR3 consists of 15 residues. V was trimmed by 2 bases and J by 8 bases, leaving 18 bases between them. This clone was recorded only once. The antigen is unknown. The material was peripheral blood, obtained on day 0 of AZD1222 vaccination. The chain uses TRBV30 and TRBJ1-4; D is unclear. The source is an adult in good health. The DNA for the CDR3 is TGTGCCTGGAGTCTTATACTGGGTAGGGTGGAAAAACTGTTTTTT. Its protein product is CAWSLILGRVEKLFF. The whole variable domain, remainder taken from reference TRBV30 and TRBJ1-4, is SQTIHQWPATLVQPVGSPLSLECTVEGTSNPNLYWYRQAAGRGLQLLFYSVGIGQISSEVPQNLSASRPQDRQFILSSKKLLLSDSGFYLCAWSLILGRVEKLFFGSGTQLSVL.